The 2 T cell receptor beta chains listed next were all sequenced from one sample in a study of memory CD4+ T cells and cytomegalovirus serostatus. The protocol was immunoSEQ multiplex PCR, while the TCRdb copy is restricted to in-frame clones and leaves out a portion. The repertoire holds 45,000 to 60,000 clones, with 80% to 85% as singletons. The sort gate was single viable CD3+CD4+CD8-CD45RO+ cells for memory CD4+ T cells. Specimen: memory CD4+ T cells from blood. These receptors all come from an adult in good health and CMV-seropositive.

The chain joins TRBV6-1 to TRBJ2-7; D possibly corresponds to TRBD2 (6 bases). Germline CDR1 reads MNHNS; CDR2 reads SASEGT. The CDR3 is 16 residues long. The V end lost 6 bases, the J end lost 3 bases, and 21 bases lay between the germline ends. CDR3 bases: TGTGCCAGCAGCGAAACGGACTACTATAGACTCTACGAGCAGTACTTC. This codes for CASSETDYYRLYEQYF.

The chain is built from TRBV11-3 and TRBJ2-1; D possibly corresponds to TRBD2 (6 bases). V lost 9 bases, J lost 9 bases, and 12 bases lay in between. The CDR3 spans 11 residues. The germline V gene encodes CDR1 SGHNT and CDR2 YENEEA. The CDR3 region is CASQGRGEQFF. CDR3 nucleotide sequence: TGTGCCAGTCAAGGGCGGGGTGAGCAGTTCTTC.